This T cell receptor beta chain is drawn from a study of control samples from healthy donors and cancer patients. Sequenced by immunoSEQ multiplex PCR; TCRdb stores in-frame clones only, minus some. The table has roughly 99,000 clones, roughly 86% seen once. Trimming removed 7 bases from V and 4 bases from J, with 8 bases in between. The CDR3 extends over 11 amino acids. Germline V gene lookup returns CDR1 SGDLS and CDR2 YYNGEE. The TCR sequence derives from a man aged 60 to 75 in good health. The chain joins TRBV9 to TRBJ1-1; possibly TRBD1 for D (5 bases). The specimen sequenced was blood. As DNA, the CDR3 is TGTGCCAGCGGTAGGGGCACTGAAGCTTTCTTT. Amino acid sequence: CASGRGTEAFF.